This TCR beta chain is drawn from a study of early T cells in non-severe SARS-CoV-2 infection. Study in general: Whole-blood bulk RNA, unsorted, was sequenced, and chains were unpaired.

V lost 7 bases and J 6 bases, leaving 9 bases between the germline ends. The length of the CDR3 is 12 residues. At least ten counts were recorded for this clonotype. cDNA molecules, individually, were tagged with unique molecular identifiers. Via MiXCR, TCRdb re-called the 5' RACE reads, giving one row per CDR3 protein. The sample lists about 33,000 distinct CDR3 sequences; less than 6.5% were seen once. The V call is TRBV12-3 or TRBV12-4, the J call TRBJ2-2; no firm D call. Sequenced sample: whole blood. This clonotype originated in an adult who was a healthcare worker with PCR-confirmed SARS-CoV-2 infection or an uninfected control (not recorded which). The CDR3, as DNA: TGTGCCAGCACCGCAAATTCCGGGGAGCTGTTTTTT. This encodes CASTANSGELFF.